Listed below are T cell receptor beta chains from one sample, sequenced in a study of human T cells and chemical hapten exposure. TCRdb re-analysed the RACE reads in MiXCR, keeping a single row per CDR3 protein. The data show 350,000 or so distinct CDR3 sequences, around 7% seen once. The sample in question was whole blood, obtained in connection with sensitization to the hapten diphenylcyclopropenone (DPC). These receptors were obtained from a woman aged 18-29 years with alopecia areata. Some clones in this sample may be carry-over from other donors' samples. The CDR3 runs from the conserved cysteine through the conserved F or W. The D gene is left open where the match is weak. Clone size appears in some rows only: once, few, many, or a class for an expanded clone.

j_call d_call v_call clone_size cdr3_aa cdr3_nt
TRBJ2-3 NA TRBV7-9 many CASSFLVTTLARDTDTQYF TGTGCCAGCAGCTTTCTTGTTACCACGCTAGCAAGGGACACAGATACGCAGTATTTT
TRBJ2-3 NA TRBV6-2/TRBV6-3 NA CASSAARLDTQYF TGTGCCAGCAGCGCAGCGCGGTTAGATACGCAGTATTTT
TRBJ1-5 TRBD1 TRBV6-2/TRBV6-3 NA CASSYSGQPAAQHF TGTGCCAGCAGTTACTCGGGACAGCCCGCAGCCCAGCATTTT
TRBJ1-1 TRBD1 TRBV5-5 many CASSYGTAMNTEAFF TGTGCCAGCAGTTACGGGACAGCAATGAACACTGAAGCTTTCTTT
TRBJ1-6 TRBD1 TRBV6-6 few CASRTDRGNSPLHF TGTGCCAGCAGGACGGACAGGGGCAATTCACCCCTCCACTTT
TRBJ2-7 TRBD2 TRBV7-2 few CASSLVTSGGPHIRQYF TGTGCCAGCAGCTTAGTGACTAGCGGGGGGCCCCATATAAGGCAGTACTTC
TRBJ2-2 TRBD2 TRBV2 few CASSGLAGQNTGELFF TGTGCCAGCAGTGGACTAGCGGGGCAGAACACCGGGGAGCTGTTTTTT
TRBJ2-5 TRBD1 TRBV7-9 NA CASSAASGQGMVETQYF TGTGCCAGCAGCGCAGCCTCGGGACAGGGTATGGTGGAGACCCAGTACTTC
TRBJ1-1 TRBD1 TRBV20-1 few CSAIDRGHTEAFF TGCAGTGCCATCGACAGGGGGCACACTGAAGCTTTCTTT
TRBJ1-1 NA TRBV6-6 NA CASIPAGTNTEAFF TGTGCCAGCATCCCGGCGGGTACGAACACTGAAGCTTTCTTT
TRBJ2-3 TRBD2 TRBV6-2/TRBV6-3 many CASSRGRTSWADTQYF TGTGCCAGCAGCCGGGGCCGGACTAGCTGGGCAGATACGCAGTATTTT
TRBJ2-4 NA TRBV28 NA CASEFRNFKNIQYF TGTGCCAGCGAGTTTAGGAATTTCAAAAACATTCAGTACTTC
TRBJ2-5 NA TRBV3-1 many CASSQVRRSETQYF TGTGCCAGCAGCCAAGTTCGTCGGTCGGAGACCCAGTACTTC
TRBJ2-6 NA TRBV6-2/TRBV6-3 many CASSYSIGGPGANVLTF TGTGCCAGCAGTTACTCGATTGGGGGGCCTGGGGCCAACGTCCTGACTTTC
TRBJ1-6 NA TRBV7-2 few CASSLNRRVGSPLHF TGTGCCAGCAGCTTGAATAGGCGAGTTGGGTCACCCCTCCACTTT
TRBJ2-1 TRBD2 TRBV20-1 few CSARAGRDSPNPPDEQFF TGCAGTGCTAGGGCGGGGAGGGATAGCCCTAACCCCCCCGATGAGCAGTTCTTC
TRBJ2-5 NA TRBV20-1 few CSATFIGTQETQYF TGCAGTGCTACCTTTATAGGAACACAAGAGACCCAGTACTTC
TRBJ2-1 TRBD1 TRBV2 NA CASIAGTGSGPFF TGTGCCAGCATTGCCGGGACAGGGTCCGGGCCGTTCTTC
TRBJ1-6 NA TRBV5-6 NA CASSLSGSLRDSPLHF TGTGCCAGCAGCTTGTCAGGTTCATTGAGGGATTCACCCCTCCACTTT
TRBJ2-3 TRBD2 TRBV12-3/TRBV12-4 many CASSLGGSKISTDTQYF TGTGCCAGCAGTTTAGGCGGGAGTAAAATTAGCACAGATACGCAGTATTTT
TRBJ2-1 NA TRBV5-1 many CASSQPGASAGQFF TGCGCCAGCAGCCAACCCGGGGCTAGCGCTGGGCAGTTCTTC
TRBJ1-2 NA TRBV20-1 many CSARRDTDYGYTF TGCAGTGCTAGAAGGGACACCGACTATGGCTACACCTTC
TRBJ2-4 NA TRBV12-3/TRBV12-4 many CASTTQVAKNIQYF TGTGCCAGCACCACACAGGTTGCCAAAAACATTCAGTACTTC
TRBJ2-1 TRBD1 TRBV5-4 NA CASSPRTGETNEQFF TGTGCCAGCAGCCCGCGGACAGGGGAAACCAATGAGCAGTTCTTC
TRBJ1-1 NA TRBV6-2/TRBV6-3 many CASNKSPTGLFEYLF TGTGCCAGCAACAAGAGCCCCACTGGCCTCTTTGAATATCTCTTT
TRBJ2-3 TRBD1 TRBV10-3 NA CAISESLGRGPTDTQYF TGTGCCATCAGTGAGTCACTGGGCAGGGGGCCCACAGATACGCAGTATTTT
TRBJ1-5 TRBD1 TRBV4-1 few CASSQDFTGAGNQPQHF TGCGCCAGCAGCCAAGATTTTACAGGGGCGGGCAATCAGCCCCAGCATTTT